Described below is a single T cell receptor beta chain sequence and its context. The target antigen is unknown. The PCR had 60 Vbeta and 13 Jbeta primers. This table comes from immunoSEQ multiplex PCR, and its TCRdb copy is limited to in-frame clones, with some not included. The sample includes some 80,000 clones, roughly 79% of them seen just once. This specimen belongs to a study of cytomegalovirus exposure and HLA in healthy donors. Study outcomes and limitations: Sequences of the TCR beta chain were said to predict the HLA-A and HLA-B alleles of most subjects accurately. The investigators catalogued some 160 TCR beta chains as cytomegalovirus-associated.

The sequenced sample was PBMCs. The receptor comes from a middle-aged man in good health and CMV-seronegative.

The CDR3 reads CASSLLVLAGGPPDTQYF. The CDR3 bases are TGTGCCAGCAGTTTATTGGTACTAGCGGGAGGGCCGCCAGATACGCAGTATTTT. V usage is TRBV28 and J usage is TRBJ2-3, with 13 bases that match TRBD2. J lost 4 bases, V lost 1 base, and 8 bases had no gene match. From germline, CDR1 is MDHEN and CDR2 SYDVKM. The length of the CDR3 is 18 residues.